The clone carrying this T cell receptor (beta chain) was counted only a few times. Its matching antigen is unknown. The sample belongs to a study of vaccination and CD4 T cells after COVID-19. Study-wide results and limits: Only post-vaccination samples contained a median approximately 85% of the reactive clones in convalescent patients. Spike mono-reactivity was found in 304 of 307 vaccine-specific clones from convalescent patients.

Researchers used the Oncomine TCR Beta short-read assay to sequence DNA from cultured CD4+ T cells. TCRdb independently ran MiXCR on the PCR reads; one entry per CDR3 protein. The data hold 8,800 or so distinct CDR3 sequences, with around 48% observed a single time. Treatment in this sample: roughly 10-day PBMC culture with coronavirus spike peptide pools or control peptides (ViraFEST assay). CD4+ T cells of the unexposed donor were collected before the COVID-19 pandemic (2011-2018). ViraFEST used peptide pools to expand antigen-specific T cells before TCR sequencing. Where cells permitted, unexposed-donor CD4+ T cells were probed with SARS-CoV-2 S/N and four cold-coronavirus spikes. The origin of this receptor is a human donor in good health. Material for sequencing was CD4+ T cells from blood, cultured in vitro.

CDR3 sequence reads: CSAPRGGHLVGELFF. The DNA for the CDR3 is TGCAGTGCTCCCCGGGGGGGCCACTTGGTCGGGGAGCTGTTTTTT. The V and J genes are TRBV20-1 and TRBJ2-2; TRBD2 aligns across 8 bases. This CDR3 contains 15 residues. Germline CDR1 and CDR2: DFQATT and SNEGSKA (reference sequence). V shed 5 bases, J shed 7 bases, and the junction held 12 bases outside the gene matches.